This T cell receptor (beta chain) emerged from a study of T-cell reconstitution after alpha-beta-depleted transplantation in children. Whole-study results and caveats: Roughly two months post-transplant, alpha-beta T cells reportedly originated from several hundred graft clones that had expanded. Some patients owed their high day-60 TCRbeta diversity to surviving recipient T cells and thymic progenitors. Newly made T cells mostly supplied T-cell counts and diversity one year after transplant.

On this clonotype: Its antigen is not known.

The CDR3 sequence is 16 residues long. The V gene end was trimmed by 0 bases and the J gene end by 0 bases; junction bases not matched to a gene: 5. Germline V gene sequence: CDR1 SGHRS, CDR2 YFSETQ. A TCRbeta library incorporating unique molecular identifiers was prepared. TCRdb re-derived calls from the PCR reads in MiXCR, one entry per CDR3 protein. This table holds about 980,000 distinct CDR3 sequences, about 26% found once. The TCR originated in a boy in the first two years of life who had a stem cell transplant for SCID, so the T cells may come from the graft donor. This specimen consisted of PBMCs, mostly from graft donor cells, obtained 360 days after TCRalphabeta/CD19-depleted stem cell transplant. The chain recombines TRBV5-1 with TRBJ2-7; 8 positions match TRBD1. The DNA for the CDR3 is TGCGCCAGCAGCTTGGCGGACAGGGTTCCCTCCTACGAGCAGTACTTC. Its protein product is CASSLADRVPSYEQYF.